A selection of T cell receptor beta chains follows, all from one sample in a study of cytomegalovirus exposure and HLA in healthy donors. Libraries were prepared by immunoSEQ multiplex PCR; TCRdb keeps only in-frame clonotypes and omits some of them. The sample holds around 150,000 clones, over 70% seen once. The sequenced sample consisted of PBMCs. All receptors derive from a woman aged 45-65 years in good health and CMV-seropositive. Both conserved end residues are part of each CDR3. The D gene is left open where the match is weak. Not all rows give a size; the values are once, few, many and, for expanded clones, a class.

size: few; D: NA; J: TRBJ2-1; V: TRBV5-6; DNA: TGTGCCAGCAGCTTGGGTGCAGGTACCTACAATGAGCAGTTCTTC; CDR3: CASSLGAGTYNEQFF
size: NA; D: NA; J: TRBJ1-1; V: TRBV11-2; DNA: TGTGCCAGCAGCTTAGGGAGGGGAGGTAAGAAGAACACTGAAGCTTTCTTT; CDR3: CASSLGRGGKKNTEAFF
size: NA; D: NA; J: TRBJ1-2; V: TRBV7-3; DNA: TGTGCCAGCAGCTTATCGGGTAGCTATGGCTACACCTTC; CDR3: CASSLSGSYGYTF
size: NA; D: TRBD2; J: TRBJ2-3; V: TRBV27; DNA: TGTGCCAGCAGTTTCATAGCGGGGACAGATACGCAGTATTTT; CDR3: CASSFIAGTDTQYF
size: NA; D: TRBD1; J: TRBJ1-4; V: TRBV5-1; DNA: TGCGCCAGCAGCCCCGGGACAGGGGACGAAAAACTGTTTTTT; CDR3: CASSPGTGDEKLFF
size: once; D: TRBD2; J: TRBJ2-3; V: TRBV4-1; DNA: TGCGCCAGCAGCCAAGACGCCAGCGGGGGGGCGGAAGATACGCAGTATTTT; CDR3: CASSQDASGGAEDTQYF
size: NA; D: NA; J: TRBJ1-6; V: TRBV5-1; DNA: TGCGCCAGCAGCTTGGCTACAGCCTCCTATAATTCACCCCTCCACTTT; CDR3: CASSLATASYNSPLHF
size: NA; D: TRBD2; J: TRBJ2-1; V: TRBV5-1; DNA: TGCGCCAGCAGCCAAGGGACTAGCGGGGGATCTGAGCAGTTCTTC; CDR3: CASSQGTSGGSEQFF
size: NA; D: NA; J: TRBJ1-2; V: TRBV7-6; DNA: TGTGCCAGCAGCCCCGGGGGGGTTAACTATGGCTACACCTTC; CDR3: CASSPGGVNYGYTF
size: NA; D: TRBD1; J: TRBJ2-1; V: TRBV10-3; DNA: TGTGCCATCAGCCGGGACAGGGTCGCCTACAATGAGCAGTTCTTC; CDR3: CAISRDRVAYNEQFF
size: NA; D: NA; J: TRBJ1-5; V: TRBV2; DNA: TGTGCCAGCAGTGAAGGCAGCGGGGCCTCGGGGCCCCAGCATTTT; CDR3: CASSEGSGASGPQHF
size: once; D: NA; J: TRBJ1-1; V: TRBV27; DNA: TGTGCCAGCATCAAAAGGGGCAACACTGAAGCTTTCTTT; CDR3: CASIKRGNTEAFF
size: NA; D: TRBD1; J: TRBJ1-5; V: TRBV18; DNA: TGTGCCAGCTCACGGGACAGGGGTGACCAGCCCCAGCATTTT; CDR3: CASSRDRGDQPQHF
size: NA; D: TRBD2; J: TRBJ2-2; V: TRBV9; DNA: TGTGCCAGCAGCGTAGAAGGCCGGGGGGACCACGGGGAGCTGTTTTTT; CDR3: CASSVEGRGDHGELFF
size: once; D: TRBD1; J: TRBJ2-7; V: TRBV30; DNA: TGTGCCTGGAGTACAGGGGGTTGCGAGCAGTACTTC; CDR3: CAWSTGGCEQYF
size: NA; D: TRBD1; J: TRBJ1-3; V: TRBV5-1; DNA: TGCGCCAGCAGAGAACAGGGGGGAGACACCATATATTTT; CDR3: CASREQGGDTIYF
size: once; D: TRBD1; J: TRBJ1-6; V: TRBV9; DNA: TGTGCCAGCAGCCCGCGTTCGGGACAGGCTAATTCACCCCTCCACTTT; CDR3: CASSPRSGQANSPLHF
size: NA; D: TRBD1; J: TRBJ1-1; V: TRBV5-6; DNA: TGTGCCAGCAGCTCGGACAGGGGGACGCGTTGGGCTTTCTTT; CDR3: CASSSDRGTRWAFF